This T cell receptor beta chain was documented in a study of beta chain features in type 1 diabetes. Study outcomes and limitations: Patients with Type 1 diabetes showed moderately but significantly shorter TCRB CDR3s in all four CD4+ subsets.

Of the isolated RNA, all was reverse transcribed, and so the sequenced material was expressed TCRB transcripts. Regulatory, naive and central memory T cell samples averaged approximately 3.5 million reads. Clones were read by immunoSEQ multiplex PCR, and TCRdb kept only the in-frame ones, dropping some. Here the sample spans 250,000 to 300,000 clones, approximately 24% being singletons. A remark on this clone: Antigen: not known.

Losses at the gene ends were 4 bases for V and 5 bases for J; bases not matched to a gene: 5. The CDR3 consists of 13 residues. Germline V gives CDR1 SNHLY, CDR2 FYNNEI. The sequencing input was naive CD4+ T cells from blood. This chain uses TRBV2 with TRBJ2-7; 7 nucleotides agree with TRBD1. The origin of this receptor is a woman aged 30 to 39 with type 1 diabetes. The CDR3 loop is CASSGQGSNEQYF. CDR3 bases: TGTGCCAGCAGTGGACAGGGTAGCAACGAGCAGTACTTC.